The source of this T cell receptor (beta chain) is a study of CD8+ T cells in alopecia areata. Across the study: Treated patients were given 5 to 10 mg oral tofacitinib twice daily.

RNA was extracted and reverse transcribed into cDNA as the sequencing template. Method: immunoSEQ multiplex PCR; TCRdb's copy keeps in-frame clones and lacks some. This table has 150,000 or so clones, 67% appearing once. From PBMCs, CD4+ and CD8+ T cells were sorted. The germline CDR1 and CDR2 sequences are SQVTM and ANQGSEA. The CDR3 covers 13 residues. The V gene lost 7 bases and the J gene lost 6 bases, with 18 bases spanning the gap. The clonotype was recovered from a human donor with alopecia areata. Material: CD8+ T cells sorted from blood, obtained at week 0. The chain is built from TRBV29-1 and TRBJ1-1; D unclear. The CDR3 nucleotides are TGCAGCGCCCCTGGCAGGCGCCCAGCTGAAGCTTTCTTT. Amino acid sequence: CSAPGRRPAEAFF.